This is a list of T cell receptor beta chains from one sample in a study of blood T cell repertoires in COVID-19. Clones were sequenced by immunoSEQ multiplex PCR, and TCRdb holds only the in-frame ones, with some missing. Seen here are roughly 150,000 clones, approximately 86% observed once, and the top ten hold under 2.5%. The sequencing sample was made of peripheral blood. The receptors come from a woman in her sixties or seventies with acute or convalescent COVID-19. CDR3s include the opening cysteine and the closing phenylalanine or tryptophan. The order of the fields is clone size, D gene, CDR3 length, J gene, V gene, CDR3 protein, CDR3 DNA. A D gene is named only where the DNA matches it firmly. Clone size is given for some rows only: seen once, a few or many times, or a class if the clone is expanded.

>-|TRBD1|14|TRBJ1-3|TRBV27
CASGQGAAGNTIYF
TGTGCCAGCGGACAGGGGGCGGCTGGAAACACCATATATTTT
>-|-|15|TRBJ1-2|TRBV19
CASSIDPTGLYGYTF
TGTGCCAGTAGCATAGACCCAACAGGGCTCTATGGCTACACCTTC
>once|TRBD1|14|TRBJ1-3|TRBV25-1
CASRTTGGGNTIYF
TGTGCCAGCAGGACGACAGGGGGTGGAAACACCATATATTTT
>-|-|13|TRBJ1-5|TRBV7-8
CASSLVRNQPQHF
TGTGCCAGCAGCTTAGTGCGTAATCAGCCCCAGCATTTT
>once|-|17|TRBJ1-3|TRBV10-3
CAISESTTAGVGNTIYF
TGTGCCATCAGTGAGTCGACGACGGCAGGGGTTGGAAACACCATATATTTT
>-|TRBD1|15|TRBJ1-6|TRBV7-6
CASSAGQGKASPLHF
TGTGCCAGCAGCGCCGGACAGGGGAAGGCTTCACCCCTCCACTTT
>-|-|14|TRBJ1-4|TRBV5-5
CASSLAGVGEKLFF
TGTGCCAGCAGCTTGGCAGGGGTTGGTGAAAAACTGTTTTTT
>-|TRBD1|13|TRBJ1-4|TRBV29-1
CSVMTGVGEKLFF
TGCAGCGTTATGACAGGGGTTGGCGAAAAACTGTTTTTT
>-|-|16|TRBJ2-3|TRBV6-6
CASSSQDGGRRSTQYF
TGTGCCAGCAGCTCCCAAGATGGAGGGCGGCGGAGTACGCAGTATTTT
>-|-|11|TRBJ1-4|TRBV30
CAWSLAEKLFF
TGTGCCTGGAGCCTGGCCGAAAAACTGTTTTTT
>-|-|13|TRBJ1-2|TRBV20-1
CSASTGTRDGYTF
TGCAGTGCTAGTACCGGTACTAGGGATGGCTACACCTTC
>-|-|14|TRBJ1-1|TRBV4-1
CASSQDEENTEAFF
TGCGCCAGCAGCCAAGACGAGGAGAACACTGAAGCTTTCTTT
>-|TRBD1|15|TRBJ2-2|TRBV28
CASSEDRGLGGELFF
TGTGCCAGCAGTGAAGACAGGGGGCTTGGCGGGGAGCTGTTTTTT
>-|-|14|TRBJ2-1|TRBV25-1
CASRNPSSYNEQFF
TGTGCCAGCAGGAACCCGAGCTCCTACAATGAGCAGTTCTTC
>once|TRBD1|14|TRBJ1-4|TRBV6-2/TRBV6-3
CASSQGARKEKLFF
TGTGCCAGCAGTCAGGGGGCTCGTAAGGAAAAACTGTTTTTT
>-|-|13|TRBJ1-2|TRBV7-2
CASSSQGLYGYTF
TGTGCCAGCAGCTCACAGGGCCTCTATGGCTACACCTTC
>-|-|15|TRBJ2-7|TRBV3-1/TRBV3-2
CASSQVATPFHEQYF
TGTGCCAGCAGCCAAGTAGCGACCCCTTTTCACGAGCAGTACTTC
>-|TRBD1|13|TRBJ2-5|TRBV2
CASTRQGGETQYF
TGTGCCAGCACCAGACAGGGGGGAGAGACCCAGTACTTC
>-|TRBD2|18|TRBJ2-1|TRBV19
CASSPGTSGGADGYEQFF
TGTGCCAGTAGCCCCGGGACTAGCGGGGGGGCCGATGGCTATGAGCAGTTCTTC
>-|TRBD2|15|TRBJ2-3|TRBV28
CASSAPAGGRDTQYF
TGTGCCAGCAGTGCGCCAGCGGGGGGGCGAGATACGCAGTATTTT
>-|-|14|TRBJ2-3|TRBV15
CATSSVGRLDTQYF
TGTGCCACCAGCAGTGTGGGCAGGTTAGATACGCAGTATTTT
>-|-|13|TRBJ1-2|TRBV7-9
CASSLDSNYGYTF
TGTGCCAGCAGCTTAGACTCTAACTATGGCTACACCTTC
>-|TRBD2|16|TRBJ2-5|TRBV3-1/TRBV3-2
CASSRGLAGGGETQYF
TGTGCCAGCAGCCGGGGACTAGCGGGGGGCGGGGAGACCCAGTACTTC
>-|-|16|TRBJ1-5|TRBV6-2/TRBV6-3
CASSHPHRASNQPQHF
TGTGCCAGCAGTCACCCGCACAGAGCTAGCAATCAGCCCCAGCATTTT
>-|TRBD2|15|TRBJ2-7|TRBV7-2
CASSLGTSGLNEQYF
TGTGCCAGCAGCTTAGGGACTAGCGGGTTAAACGAGCAGTACTTC
>-|-|15|TRBJ2-1|TRBV5-1
CASSLEGFSYNEQFF
TGCGCCAGCAGCTTAGAGGGATTCTCCTACAATGAGCAGTTCTTC
>-|-|12|TRBJ1-3|TRBV2
CATWTSGNTIYF
TGTGCCACCTGGACATCCGGAAACACCATATATTTT
>-|-|11|TRBJ1-1|TRBV19
CASSMRGEAFF
TGTGCCAGTAGTATGCGAGGAGAAGCTTTCTTT
>-|-|18|TRBJ1-6|TRBV18
CASSPLRQMSSYNSPLHF
TGTGCCAGCTCACCCCTACGACAGATGAGCTCCTATAATTCACCCCTCCACTTT
>-|TRBD1|14|TRBJ1-2|TRBV18
CASSPLDRGRGYTF
TGTGCCAGCTCACCACTAGACAGGGGGCGAGGCTACACCTTC
>once|TRBD1|17|TRBJ1-2|TRBV5-1
CASSLRPRGQGGYGYTF
TGCGCCAGCAGCTTGCGCCCCCGCGGACAGGGAGGGTATGGCTACACCTTC
>-|-|16|TRBJ2-2|TRBV6-5
CASSYWAGTNTGELFF
TGTGCCAGCAGTTACTGGGCGGGAACGAACACCGGGGAGCTGTTTTTT
>-|TRBD2|15|TRBJ2-3|TRBV9
CASSSGGGRIDTQYF
TGTGCCAGCAGCTCCGGGGGGGGCCGGATAGATACGCAGTATTTT
>-|-|15|TRBJ2-2|TRBV28
CASSLWQGGTGELFF
TGTGCCAGCAGTTTATGGCAGGGTGGGACCGGGGAGCTGTTTTTT
>-|-|14|TRBJ2-2|TRBV4-3
CASSPDWHTGELFF
TGCGCCAGCAGCCCGGACTGGCACACCGGGGAGCTGTTTTTT
>-|-|13|TRBJ1-1|TRBV5-1
CASSLAPDTEAFF
TGCGCCAGCAGCTTGGCGCCGGACACTGAAGCTTTCTTT
>-|TRBD1|13|TRBJ2-5|TRBV7-2
CASSYRGSETQYF
TGTGCCAGCAGCTACAGGGGCTCAGAGACCCAGTACTTC
>-|-|11|TRBJ1-4|TRBV30
CAWVEPTRAVF
TGTGCCTGGGTGGAACCTACGAGGGCGGTGTTT
>-|-|15|TRBJ2-6|TRBV19
CASSSVDSGANVLTF
TGTGCCAGTAGTTCGGTTGACTCTGGGGCCAACGTCCTGACTTTC
>-|TRBD1|12|TRBJ1-1|TRBV28
CASSLLTGEAFF
TGTGCCAGCAGTTTACTGACAGGGGAAGCTTTCTTT